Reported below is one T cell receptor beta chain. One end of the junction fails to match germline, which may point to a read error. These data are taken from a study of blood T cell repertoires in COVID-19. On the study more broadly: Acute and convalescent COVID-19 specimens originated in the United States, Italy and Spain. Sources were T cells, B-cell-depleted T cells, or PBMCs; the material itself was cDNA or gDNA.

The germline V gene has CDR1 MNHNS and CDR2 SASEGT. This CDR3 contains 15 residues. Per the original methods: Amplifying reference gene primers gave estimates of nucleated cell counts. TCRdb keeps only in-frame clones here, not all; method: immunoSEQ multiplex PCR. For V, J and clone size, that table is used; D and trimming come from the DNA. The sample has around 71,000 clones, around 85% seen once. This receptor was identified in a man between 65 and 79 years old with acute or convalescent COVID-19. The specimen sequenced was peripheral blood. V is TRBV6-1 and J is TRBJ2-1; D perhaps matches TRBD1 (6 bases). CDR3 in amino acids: CTSSETQGSYNEQFF. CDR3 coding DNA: TGTACCAGCAGTGAAACGCAGGGGTCCTACAATGAGCAGTTCTTC.